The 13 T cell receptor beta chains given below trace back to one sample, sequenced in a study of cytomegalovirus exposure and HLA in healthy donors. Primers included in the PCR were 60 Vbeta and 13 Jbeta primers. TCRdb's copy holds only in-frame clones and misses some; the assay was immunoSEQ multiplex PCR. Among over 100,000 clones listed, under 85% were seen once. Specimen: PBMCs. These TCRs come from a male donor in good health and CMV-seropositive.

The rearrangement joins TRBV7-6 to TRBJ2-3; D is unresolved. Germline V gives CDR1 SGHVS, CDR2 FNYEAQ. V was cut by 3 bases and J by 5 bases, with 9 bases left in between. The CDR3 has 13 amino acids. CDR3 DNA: TGTGCCAGCAGCTTCACGGTTGGAGATACGCAGTATTTT. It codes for CASSFTVGDTQYF.

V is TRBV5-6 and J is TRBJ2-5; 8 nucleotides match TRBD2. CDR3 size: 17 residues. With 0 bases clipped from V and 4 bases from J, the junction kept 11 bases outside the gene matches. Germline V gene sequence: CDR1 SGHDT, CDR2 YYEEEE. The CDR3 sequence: CASSLVGSGIIGETQYF. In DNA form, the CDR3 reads TGTGCCAGCAGCTTGGTGGGTAGCGGGATTATTGGAGAGACCCAGTACTTC.

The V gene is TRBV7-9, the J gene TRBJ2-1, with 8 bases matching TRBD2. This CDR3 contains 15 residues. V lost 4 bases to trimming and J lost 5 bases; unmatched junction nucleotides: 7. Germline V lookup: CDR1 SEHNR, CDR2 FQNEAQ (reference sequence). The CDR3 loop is CASSSGVAGHNEQFF. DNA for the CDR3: TGTGCCAGCAGCTCCGGGGTAGCGGGACACAATGAGCAGTTCTTC.

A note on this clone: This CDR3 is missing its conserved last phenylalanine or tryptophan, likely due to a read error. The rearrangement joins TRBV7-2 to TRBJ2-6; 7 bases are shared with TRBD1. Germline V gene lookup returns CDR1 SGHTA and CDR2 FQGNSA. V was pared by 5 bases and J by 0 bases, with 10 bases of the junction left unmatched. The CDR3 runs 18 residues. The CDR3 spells CASSPQTGPLSGANVLTS. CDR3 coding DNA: TGTGCCAGCAGCCCCCAGACAGGGCCCCTCTCTGGGGCCAACGTCCTGACTTCC.

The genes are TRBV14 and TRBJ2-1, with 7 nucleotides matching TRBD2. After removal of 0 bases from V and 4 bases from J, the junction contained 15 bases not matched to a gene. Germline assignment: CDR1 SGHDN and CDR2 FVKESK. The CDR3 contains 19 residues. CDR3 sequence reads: CASSQDWGAGRTSYNEQFF. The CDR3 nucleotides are TGTGCCAGCAGCCAAGATTGGGGTGCCGGGAGGACCTCTTACAATGAGCAGTTCTTC. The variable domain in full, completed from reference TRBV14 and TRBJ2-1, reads EAGVTQFPSHSVIEKGQTVTLRCDPISGHDNLYWYRRVMGKEIKFLLHFVKESKQDESGMPNNRFLAERTGGTYSTLKVQPAELEDSGVYFCASSQDWGAGRTSYNEQFFGPGTRLTVL.

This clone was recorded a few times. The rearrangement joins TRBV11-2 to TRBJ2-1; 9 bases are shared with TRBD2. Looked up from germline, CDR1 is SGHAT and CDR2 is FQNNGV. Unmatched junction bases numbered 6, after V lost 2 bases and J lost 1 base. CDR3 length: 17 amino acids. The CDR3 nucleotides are TGTGCCAGCAGCTTATGGGGGCTAGCGGGATCCTACAATGAGCAGTTCTTC. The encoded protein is CASSLWGLAGSYNEQFF.

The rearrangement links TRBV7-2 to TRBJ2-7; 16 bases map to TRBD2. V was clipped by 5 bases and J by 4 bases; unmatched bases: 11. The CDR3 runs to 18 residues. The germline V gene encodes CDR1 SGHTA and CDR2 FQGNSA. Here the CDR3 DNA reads TGTGCCAGCAGCCTCCAGGGGACTAGCGGGAGGGACCATTACGAGCAGTACTTC. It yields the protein CASSLQGTSGRDHYEQYF.

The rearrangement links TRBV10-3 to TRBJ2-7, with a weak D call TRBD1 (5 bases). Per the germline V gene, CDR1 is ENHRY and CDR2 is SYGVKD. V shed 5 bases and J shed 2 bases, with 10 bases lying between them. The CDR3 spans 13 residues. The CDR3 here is CAISPDSAYEQYF. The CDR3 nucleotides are TGTGCCATCAGTCCCGACAGCGCCTACGAGCAGTACTTC.

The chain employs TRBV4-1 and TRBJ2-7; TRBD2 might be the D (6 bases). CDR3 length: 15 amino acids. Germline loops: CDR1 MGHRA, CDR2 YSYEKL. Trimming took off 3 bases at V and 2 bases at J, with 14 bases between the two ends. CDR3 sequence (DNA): TGCGCCAGCAGCCACGGAGGGGCAGCCACCTACGAGCAGTACTTC. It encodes CASSHGGAATYEQYF.

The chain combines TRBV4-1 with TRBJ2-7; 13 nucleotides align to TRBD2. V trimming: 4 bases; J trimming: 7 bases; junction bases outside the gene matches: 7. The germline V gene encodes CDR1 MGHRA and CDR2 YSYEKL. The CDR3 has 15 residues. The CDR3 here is CASSPRLAGGEEQYF. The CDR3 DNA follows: TGCGCCAGCAGCCCCCGACTAGCGGGAGGTGAAGAGCAGTACTTC.

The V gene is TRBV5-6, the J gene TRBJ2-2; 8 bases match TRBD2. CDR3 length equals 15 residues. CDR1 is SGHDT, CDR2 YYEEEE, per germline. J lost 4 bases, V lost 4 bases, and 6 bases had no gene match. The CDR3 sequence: CASSAGLDVTGELFF. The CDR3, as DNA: TGTGCCAGCAGCGCGGGACTAGATGTCACCGGGGAGCTGTTTTTT.

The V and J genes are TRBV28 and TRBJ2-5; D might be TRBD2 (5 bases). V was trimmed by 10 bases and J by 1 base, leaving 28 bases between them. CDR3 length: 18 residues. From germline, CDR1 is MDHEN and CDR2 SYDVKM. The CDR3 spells CAITTIRGGKGFQETQYF. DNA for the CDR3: TGTGCCATCACGACCATAAGAGGAGGCAAAGGGTTCCAAGAGACCCAGTACTTC.

This CDR3 is CASSLEAGLYGYTF. In DNA, the CDR3 is TGTGCCAGCAGCTTAGAAGCAGGCCTCTATGGCTACACCTTC. The chain joins TRBV7-9 to TRBJ1-2; unclear D gene. Germline V gives CDR1 SEHNR, CDR2 FQNEAQ (reference sequence). The V end was cut by 1 base, the J end by 4 bases, with 10 bases between. This CDR3 has 14 amino acids.